A single sample gave rise to the 8 T cell receptor beta chains below, sequenced in a study of blood T cell repertoires in COVID-19. TCRdb keeps only in-frame clones here, not all; method: immunoSEQ multiplex PCR. Of some 240,000 clones listed, about 85% are singletons. The sequencing sample was made of PBMCs or T cells enriched from blood (not recorded which). The source is a woman aged 45 to 65 who had been exposed to COVID-19.

This clone was seen just once. V and J are TRBV24-1 and TRBJ2-3; D unresolved. The V gene lost 6 bases and the J gene lost 5 bases, with 5 bases spanning the gap. Germline V gives CDR1 KGHDR, CDR2 SFDVKD. CDR3 length equals 11 residues. The CDR3 sequence is CATSPRDTQYF. The CDR3 DNA is TGTGCCACCAGTCCCCGAGATACGCAGTATTTT.

The chain carries TRBV28 and TRBJ1-5; D is uncertain. CDR1 and CDR2 (germline): MDHEN, SYDVKM. V shed 7 bases and J shed 4 bases, with 11 bases lying between them. CDR3 size: 13 residues. The CDR3 DNA is TGTGCCAGCATCGGCGGTCTTAATCAGCCCCAGCATTTT. Protein sequence: CASIGGLNQPQHF.

The chain combines TRBV2 with TRBJ2-7; 7 nucleotides match TRBD1. Germline V gene data show CDR1 as SNHLY and CDR2 as FYNNEI. With 7 bases clipped from V and 2 bases from J, the junction kept 8 bases outside the gene matches. The CDR3 consists of 14 residues. The CDR3 here is CASTSQGITYEQYF. In DNA, the CDR3 is TGTGCCAGCACCTCACAGGGGATAACCTACGAGCAGTACTTC. The variable domain in full, with the rest retrieved from reference TRBV2 and TRBJ2-7, is EPEVTQTPSHQVTQMGQEVILRCVPISNHLYFYWYRQILGQKVEFLVSFYNNEISEKSEIFDDQFSVERPDGSNFTLKIRSTKLEDSAMYFCASTSQGITYEQYFGPGTRLTVT.

V and J are TRBV5-1 and TRBJ1-6; tentatively, D is TRBD1 (6 bases). Germline CDR1 reads SGHRS; CDR2 reads YFSETQ. V gave up 5 bases and J gave up 5 bases, with 17 bases separating them. CDR3 length: 16 amino acids. The CDR3 loop reads CASRKETGQNNSPLHF. As DNA, the CDR3 is TGCGCCAGCAGAAAGGAGACAGGCCAGAATAATTCACCCCTCCACTTT.

V usage is TRBV28 and J usage is TRBJ1-1; 9 bases agree with TRBD1. Germline CDR1 reads MDHEN; CDR2 reads SYDVKM. V lost 1 base to trimming and J lost 5 bases; unmatched junction nucleotides: 8. CDR3 length: 16 residues. DNA for the CDR3: TGTGCCAGCAGTTTATCCCTTACCGGGACAGGGACTGAAGCTTTCTTT. This translates into CASSLSLTGTGTEAFF.

This clone appeared a few times. This sequence joins TRBV12-3 or TRBV12-4 and TRBJ1-5, with no clear D. The ends were cut back, 3 bases at V and 5 bases at J, with 8 bases in the middle. The CDR3 totals 13 residues. Here the CDR3 DNA reads TGTGCCAGCAGTTTTGATCGGGATCAGCCCCAGCATTTT. Protein: CASSFDRDQPQHF.

This clone was seen once. This chain connects TRBV2 to TRBJ1-3, with a possible D match to TRBD1 (6 bases). CDR3 length: 14 residues. Between the trimmed V and J ends, which lost 8 bases and 0 bases, there was a span of 11 bases. The germline CDR1 and CDR2 sequences are SNHLY and FYNNEI. CDR3 region: CASDRGGSGNTIYF. The CDR3 DNA follows: TGTGCCAGCGATCGAGGGGGCTCTGGAAACACCATATATTTT.

The chain recombines TRBV19 with TRBJ1-5; maybe TRBD1 (6 bases). Trimming left V 4 bases short and J 6 bases short, with 22 bases between. The CDR3 loop spans 17 amino acids. Germline V lookup: CDR1 LNHDA, CDR2 SQIVND (reference sequence). Here the CDR3 reads CASSTQGKVSLGQPQHF. The CDR3 DNA reads TGTGCCAGTAGTACACAGGGTAAGGTGAGTCTGGGTCAGCCCCAGCATTTT.